Below, 25 T cell receptor beta chains from the same sample are listed, as sequenced in a study of regulatory T cells in long-lasting Graves disease. Combining iRepertoire HTBI primers with Arm-PCR of CDR3 regions, the authors built TCR beta libraries. TCRdb reanalysed the multiplex PCR reads using MiXCR and keeps one entry per CDR3 protein. Among around 430,000 distinct CDR3 sequences, around a fifth were seen once, and the ten largest hold about an eighth. Noted time point: persistent/refractory GD, antithyroid drugs over 5 years with positive TRAb. PBMCs were the source of the RNA used for TCR sequencing. Here the sequenced sample was peripheral blood mononuclear cells (PBMCs), taken when the disease was refractory, from a patient treated with antithyroid drugs. The receptor source for this set is a female donor with Graves disease.

The rearrangement joins TRBV28 to TRBJ2-1, with 10 nucleotides matching TRBD2. Germline V gene lookup returns CDR1 MDHEN and CDR2 SYDVKM. The ends lost 5 bases at V and 4 bases at J; junction bases unmatched: 11. This CDR3 has 17 amino acids. The CDR3 is CASSLHLSSGSYNEQFF. CDR3 bases: TGTGCCAGCAGTCTACACCTCTCTAGCGGGAGTTACAATGAGCAGTTCTTC.

At least ten counts were recorded for this clonotype. The J gene is TRBJ1-4, the V gene TRBV12-3 or TRBV12-4; D is uncertain. Trimming pared 3 bases from V and 5 bases from J, leaving 7 bases between. The length of the CDR3 is 13 residues. The CDR3 is CASSFNRNEKLFF. The CDR3 coding sequence is TGTGCCAGCAGTTTTAATAGGAATGAAAAACTGTTTTTT.

This clonotype has at least ten counts. The rearrangement uses TRBV11-2 and TRBJ2-5, with 7 bases that match TRBD2. With V trimmed by 3 bases and J by 2 bases, 6 bases remained unmatched. The CDR3 contains 15 residues. CDR1 SGHAT and CDR2 FQNNGV come from the germline V gene. The CDR3 region is CASSFRGETQETQYF. CDR3 coding DNA: TGTGCCAGCAGCTTCCGGGGGGAGACGCAAGAGACCCAGTACTTC.

This clonotype was recorded a few times. The V gene is TRBV19, the J gene TRBJ1-4; D is perhaps TRBD1 (5 bases). Germline loops: CDR1 LNHDA, CDR2 SQIVND (reference sequence). V lost 9 bases to trimming and J lost 0 bases, with 14 bases between them. The CDR3 loop spans 15 amino acids. CDR3 in amino acids: CASTPRGATNEKLFF. The CDR3 DNA reads as TGTGCCAGCACCCCTAGGGGTGCAACTAATGAAAAACTGTTTTTT.

The V gene is TRBV7-9, the J gene TRBJ2-5, with D tentatively TRBD2 (6 bases). Germline assignment: CDR1 SEHNR and CDR2 FQNEAQ (reference sequence). V dropped 5 bases and J dropped 7 bases, with 20 bases sitting between them. CDR3 length: 15 residues. The CDR3 loop is CASSPRVPAGGTQYF. The DNA of the CDR3 is TGTGCCAGCAGCCCGCGGGTCCCAGCGGGTGGGACCCAGTACTTC.

This clonotype was detected only a few times. J is TRBJ2-1 and V is TRBV20-1; tentatively, D is TRBD2 (6 bases). This CDR3 is built from 14 residues. Per germline, CDR1 DFQATT and CDR2 SNEGSKA (reference sequence). V shed 5 bases and J shed 4 bases, with 15 bases lying between them. In nucleotides, the CDR3 is TGCAGTGCTGGTGGGTGGGGGGAATACAATGAGCAGTTCTTC. Its translation is CSAGGWGEYNEQFF.

This clonotype showed up just a few times. The chain has TRBV14 and TRBJ1-2, with D possibly matching TRBD1 (5 bases). Germline V gives CDR1 SGHDN, CDR2 FVKESK. The CDR3 contains 13 residues. The V end lost 4 bases, the J end lost 4 bases, and 10 bases lay between the germline ends. DNA of the CDR3: TGTGCCAGCAGCCCGGACACTTCCTATGGCTACACCTTC. Translated: CASSPDTSYGYTF.

This clonotype was found a few times. One junction end does not reproduce the germline sequence, and a read error may be involved. The gene calls are TRBV27 and TRBJ1-1; the D gene is possibly TRBD1 (6 bases). This CDR3 is 16 amino acids long. Germline CDR1 MNHEY, CDR2 SMNVEV (reference sequence). The CDR3 here is CASSPIGSEGETEALF. The CDR3 DNA sequence: TGTGCCAGCAGTCCCATCGGATCCGAGGGGGAAACTGAAGCTCTCTTT.

The table lists this clonotype with a few counts. The CDR3 region is CASIKGTANEKLFF. The CDR3 DNA follows: TGTGCCAGCATCAAAGGGACAGCCAATGAAAAACTGTTTTTT. The V call is TRBV6-1, the J call TRBJ1-4; 7 bases align to TRBD1. Germline CDR1 MNHNS, CDR2 SASEGT. CDR3 size: 14 residues. Unmatched junction bases numbered 7, after V lost 7 bases and J lost 5 bases.

This clonotype was seen repeatedly, ten times or more. This sequence joins TRBV3-1 and TRBJ1-1; 8 positions match TRBD1. The CDR3 runs 13 residues. Germline trimming cut 6 bases from V and 4 bases from J; bases unmatched to any gene: 4. Germline CDR1 is LGHDT and CDR2 is YNNKEL (reference sequence). This chain's CDR3 is CASRLGTGTEAFF. The CDR3 DNA sequence: TGTGCCAGCAGGCTAGGGACAGGCACTGAAGCTTTCTTT.

This chain connects TRBV2 to TRBJ2-3; 10 bases align to TRBD2. The junction had 2 bases not matched to a gene; V was cut back by 2 bases and J by 3 bases. CDR3 length: 15 residues. Germline V gene data show CDR1 as SNHLY and CDR2 as FYNNEI. The CDR3 here is CASSELAGGTDTQYF. The CDR3 DNA sequence: TGTGCCAGCAGTGAATTAGCGGGAGGAACAGATACGCAGTATTTT.

This chain links TRBV27 with TRBJ2-5, with TRBD1 matching 7 bases. This CDR3 is 14 amino acids long. From germline, CDR1 is MNHEY and CDR2 SMNVEV (reference sequence). V was pared by 4 bases and J by 5 bases, with 7 bases of the junction left unmatched. The CDR3 loop is CASSSGQPGETQYF. In DNA, the CDR3 is TGTGCCAGCAGTTCGGGACAGCCCGGGGAGACCCAGTACTTC.

The chain couples TRBV7-2 to TRBJ1-1, with D unclear. Between the trimmed V and J ends, which lost 5 bases and 1 base, there was a span of 17 bases. CDR1 is SGHTA, CDR2 FQGNSA, per germline. The CDR3 consists of 16 residues. The CDR3 loop is CASSPTQPGPNTEAFF. CDR3 sequence (DNA): TGTGCCAGCAGCCCAACGCAACCAGGTCCGAACACTGAAGCTTTCTTT. Variable domain in full (rest from reference TRBV7-2 and TRBJ1-1): GAGVSQSPSNKVTEKGKDVELRCDPISGHTALYWYRQSLGQGLEFLIYFQGNSAPDKSGLPSDRFSAERTGGSVSTLTIQRTQQEDSAVYLCASSPTQPGPNTEAFFGQGTRLTVV.

A word on this clonotype: A much larger clone sits a single nucleotide away, making a read error possible. This chain links TRBV7-2 with TRBJ2-1; a possible D gene is TRBD1 (6 bases). The assigned J gene may be wrong: the sequence end matches TRBJ2-5 better. In germline, CDR1 is SGHTA, CDR2 FQGNSA. CDR3 length equals 14 residues. The CDR3 coding sequence is TGTGCCAGAAGCCCAGGACAGTCGACGAAGACCCAGTACTTC. It codes for CARSPGQSTKTQYF.

V and J are TRBV6-2 or TRBV6-3 and TRBJ1-5; perhaps TRBD1 as D (5 bases). The CDR3 length is 16 residues. Trimming left V 4 bases short and J 6 bases short, with 19 bases between. CDR1 and CDR2 from the germline V gene are MNHEY and SVGEGT. CDR3 residues: CASSWYAGRVGQPQHF. CDR3 nucleotides: TGTGCCAGCAGTTGGTACGCGGGCAGGGTCGGTCAGCCCCAGCATTTT.

This clonotype was recorded a few times. This chain uses TRBV6-1 with TRBJ1-5, with unresolved D. The CDR3 covers 15 residues. The germline V and J ends were trimmed by 5 bases and 1 base, with 12 bases remaining between them. Germline-derived CDR1 and CDR2 are MNHNS and SASEGT. CDR3 protein: CASSRDQASNQPQHF. The CDR3 coding sequence is TGTGCCAGCAGTCGTGACCAGGCGAGCAATCAGCCCCAGCATTTT.

This clonotype was picked up many times. This sequence joins TRBV6-1 and TRBJ1-5; TRBD1 is a possible D gene (5 bases). The CDR3 loop spans 14 amino acids. CDR1 MNHNS and CDR2 SASEGT come from the germline V gene. V was pared by 5 bases and J by 0 bases, with 8 bases between. The CDR3 protein is CASSRTNSNQPQHF. CDR3 in DNA: TGTGCCAGCAGTAGGACAAATAGCAATCAGCCCCAGCATTTT.

The rearrangement joins TRBV20-1 to TRBJ1-6; the D is unclear. Trimming removed 7 bases from V and 0 bases from J, with 10 bases in between. CDR1 and CDR2 from the germline V gene are DFQATT and SNEGSKA (reference sequence). The CDR3 sequence is 14 residues long. The CDR3 DNA is TGCAGTGATACAGCGAGCTCCTATAATTCACCCCTCCACTTT. This gives the protein CSDTASSYNSPLHF.

This chain links TRBV7-9 with TRBJ2-7, with 11 bases lining up with TRBD2. V was clipped by 5 bases and J by 5 bases; unmatched bases: 8. Germline loops: CDR1 SEHNR, CDR2 FQNEAQ (reference sequence). This CDR3 is built from 15 residues. CDR3 nucleotide sequence: TGTGCCAGCAGCCCTCGACTAGCGGGGAAAAACGAGCAGTACTTC. Translated, it gives CASSPRLAGKNEQYF. The full variable domain, completed using reference TRBV7-9 and TRBJ2-7, is DTGVSQNPRHKITKRGQNVTFRCDPISEHNRLYWYRQTLGQGPEFLTYFQNEAQLEKSRLLSDRFSAERPKGSFSTLEIQRTEQGDSAMYLCASSPRLAGKNEQYFGPGTRLTVT.

This clonotype was detected once. Possible read error: a much larger clone is one base away. The chain uses TRBV28 and TRBJ1-2; 7 bases are shared with TRBD1. In germline, CDR1 is MDHEN, CDR2 SYDVKM. V shed 8 bases and J 4 bases; nucleotides not matched to a gene: 4. There are 12 residues in the CDR3. This CDR3 reads CASLGQSYGYTF. In DNA form, the CDR3 reads TGTGCCAGCTTGGGACAGTCCTATGGCTACACCTTC.

In regard to this clonotype: Its ends do not fully match the called genes, so a read error is possible. The J gene is TRBJ1-1, the V gene TRBV4-1; D is uncertain. This CDR3 is built from 14 residues. Germline V gives CDR1 MGHRA, CDR2 YSYEKL. The CDR3 protein is CASRQVGGKTEAFF. Written as DNA, the CDR3 is TGCGCCAGCAGACAAGTGGGAGGGAAGACTGAAGCTTTCTTT.

There are many counts of this clonotype. The CDR3 is CASSPDRANTEAFF. DNA of the CDR3: TGTGCCAGCAGTCCAGACAGGGCGAACACTGAAGCTTTCTTT. V gene TRBV6-1 combines with J gene TRBJ1-1, with 7 bases fitting TRBD1. Germline CDR1 is MNHNS and CDR2 is SASEGT. This CDR3 region has 14 residues. V dropped 5 bases and J dropped 1; count of bases not matched to a gene: 4.

This clonotype was detected ten times or more. The V call is TRBV28, the J call TRBJ1-2; the D is unclear. CDR1 MDHEN and CDR2 SYDVKM come from the germline V gene. V dropped 1 base and J dropped 4 bases, with 13 bases sitting between them. This CDR3 has 15 amino acids. In DNA, the CDR3 is TGTGCCAGCAGTTTATCGCGGGCGTTGGGCTATGGCTACACCTTC. Translated, it gives CASSLSRALGYGYTF.

This chain connects TRBV6-2 or TRBV6-3 to TRBJ2-1; D is ambiguous. Looked up from germline, CDR1 is MNHEY and CDR2 is SVGEGT. The V gene lost 3 bases and the J gene lost 0 bases, with 9 bases spanning the gap. CDR3 length: 15 amino acids. Here the CDR3 reads CASSYSRSSYNEQFF. For the CDR3, the DNA is TGTGCCAGCAGTTATTCCAGGAGCTCCTACAATGAGCAGTTCTTC.

This clonotype was found many times. The chain uses TRBV6-1 and TRBJ1-5, with D perhaps TRBD1 (6 bases). The CDR3 sequence is 13 residues long. CDR1 is MNHNS, CDR2 SASEGT, per germline. V dropped 6 bases and J dropped 5 bases, with 11 bases sitting between them. The CDR3 DNA is TGTGCCAGCAGCACAGGGATTTATCAGCCCCAGCATTTT. Translation gives CASSTGIYQPQHF.